Listed below are T cell receptor beta chains from one sample, sequenced in a study of Graves' ophthalmopathy and Graves' hyperthyroidism. MiXCR, applied by TCRdb to the multiplex PCR reads, yields one record per CDR3 protein. The data contain roughly 610,000 distinct CDR3 sequences, over 20% of them singletons. The sequenced material came from peripheral blood. The origin of the receptors is a young woman with stable Graves' hyperthyroidism. Some clones in this sample may be carry-over from other donors' samples. The CDR3 runs from the conserved cysteine through the conserved F or W. D genes are given only for firm matches. Expanded clones get a size class; other rows say once, few or many, or leave the size out.

v_call	clone_size	j_call	d_call	cdr3_aa	cdr3_nt
TRBV6-1	many	TRBJ1-2	-	CASRAANYGYTF	TGTGCCAGCAGGGCAGCTAACTATGGCTACACCTTC
TRBV12-3/TRBV12-4	-	TRBJ2-2	-	CASSEPGGTGELFF	TGTGCCAGCAGTGAACCGGGCGGCACCGGGGAGCTGTTTTTT
TRBV30	many	TRBJ2-7	-	CAWSEDIAYEQYF	TGTGCCTGGAGTGAGGACATAGCCTACGAGCAGTACTTC
TRBV20-1	many	TRBJ1-1	-	CSARDGLWTEAFF	TGCAGTGCGAGAGACGGTTTATGGACTGAAGCTTTCTTT
TRBV3-1	many	TRBJ1-1	-	CASSRVQNTEAFF	TGTGCCAGCAGCCGAGTACAGAACACTGAAGCTTTCTTT
TRBV30	many	TRBJ1-5	-	CAWRGHGTYQPQHF	TGTGCCTGGAGGGGTCATGGGACATATCAGCCCCAGCATTTT
TRBV10-3	many	TRBJ2-7	-	CAISESDSGNEQYF	TGTGCCATCAGTGAGTCGGATTCGGGGAACGAGCAGTACTTC
TRBV7-3	many	TRBJ1-2	-	CASSHGANYGYTF	TGTGCCAGCAGTCATGGGGCTAACTATGGCTACACCTTC
TRBV6-1	many	TRBJ2-2	TRBD1	CASSEVRQGTGELFF	TGTGCCAGCAGTGAAGTCCGACAGGGCACCGGGGAGCTGTTTTTT
TRBV10-1	many	TRBJ1-1	-	CASSEARASTEAFF	TGCGCCAGCAGTGAGGCAAGGGCCAGCACTGAAGCTTTCTTT
TRBV20-1	many	TRBJ1-3	-	CSASFGGSGNTIYF	TGCAGTGCTAGTTTTGGGGGCTCTGGAAACACCATATATTTT
TRBV25-1	-	TRBJ2-7	TRBD2	CASSERRETVFHEQYF	TGTGCCAGCAGTGAACGGCGGGAGACCGTTTTTCACGAGCAGTACTTC
TRBV20-1	-	TRBJ1-2	-	CSASATGFGYTF	TGCAGTGCTAGCGCGACAGGATTTGGCTACACCTTC
TRBV2	many	TRBJ2-5	TRBD2	CASSTRTSGGATFYF	TGTGCCAGCAGCACTAGGACTAGCGGGGGGGCTACGTTTTACTTC
TRBV20-1	few	TRBJ1-5	-	CSALKADNSNQPQHF	TGCAGTGCTCTAAAGGCAGACAATAGCAATCAGCCCCAGCATTTT
TRBV4-2	-	TRBJ2-3	-	CASSQDSNRVDTQYF	TGTGCCAGCAGCCAAGATAGTAATAGAGTTGATACGCAGTATTTT
TRBV25-1	-	TRBJ1-1	-	CASSELEDREAFF	TGTGCCAGCAGTGAACTTGAAGACAGAGAAGCTTTCTTT
TRBV3-1	few	TRBJ1-1	-	CASSQGSYRVNTEAFF	TGTGCCAGCAGCCAAGGAAGTTACAGGGTCAACACTGAAGCTTTCTTT
TRBV6-5	-	TRBJ2-7	-	CASSLRQGLVEQYF	TGTGCCAGCAGTCTACGACAGGGACTGGTCGAGCAGTACTTC
TRBV27	many	TRBJ1-5	-	CASSLTQNGNQPQHF	TGTGCCAGCAGTTTAACCCAAAACGGGAATCAGCCCCAGCATTTT
TRBV2	few	TRBJ2-5	TRBD2	CASILTSGGPEETQYF	TGTGCCAGCATTTTGACTAGCGGGGGGCCAGAAGAGACCCAGTACTTC
TRBV6-1	many	TRBJ1-2	TRBD1	CASSESMEGASGYTF	TGTGCCAGCAGTGAATCTATGGAGGGGGCGTCTGGCTACACCTTC
TRBV15	-	TRBJ2-3	-	CATSREGQPLDTQYF	TGTGCCACCAGCAGAGAAGGTCAGCCTCTGGATACGCAGTATTTT
TRBV20-1	many	TRBJ1-2	TRBD1	CSAQPRQGNYGYTF	TGCAGTGCCCAACCGCGACAGGGAAACTATGGCTACACCTTC
TRBV3-1	-	TRBJ2-2	TRBD2	CASSQELAGYTGELFF	TGTGCCAGCAGCCAAGAACTAGCGGGTTACACCGGGGAGCTGTTTTTT
TRBV3-1	few	TRBJ1-1	TRBD1	CASSQDSRQGKIAFF	TGTGCCAGCAGCCAAGATTCGAGACAGGGGAAGATAGCTTTCTTT
TRBV6-5	few	TRBJ1-1	-	CASSYRDRPGQAFF	TGTGCCAGCAGTTACCGGGACCGGCCGGGCCAGGCTTTCTTT
TRBV28	many	TRBJ2-7	TRBD2	CASRRKAGPYEQYF	TGTGCCAGCAGGCGAAAAGCGGGACCCTACGAGCAGTACTTC
TRBV18	-	TRBJ2-5	TRBD1	CASSPRTGSGETQYF	TGTGCCAGCTCACCACGGACAGGGTCAGGAGAGACCCAGTACTTC
TRBV16	few	TRBJ1-2	TRBD1	CASSQIGGSEEDYGYTF	TGTGCCAGCAGCCAAATAGGGGGCTCAGAAGAAGACTATGGCTACACCTTC
TRBV28	many	TRBJ1-5	-	CASSPPDRMVSNQPQHF	TGTGCCAGCAGCCCTCCCGACAGGATGGTGAGCAATCAGCCCCAGCATTTT
TRBV20-1	-	TRBJ2-7	-	CSGAAASTYDQYF	TGCAGTGGAGCAGCCGCGAGTACCTACGATCAGTACTTC
TRBV15	-	TRBJ1-3	TRBD1	CATSSRRQGKDTIYF	TGTGCCACCAGCAGCAGGCGACAGGGGAAGGACACCATATATTTT
TRBV12-3/TRBV12-4	few	TRBJ1-2	-	CASSPRPGQSGYTF	TGTGCCAGCAGTCCCCGCCCAGGACAGTCTGGCTACACCTTC
TRBV4-1	-	TRBJ2-7	-	CASSQGEGEYEQYF	TGCGCCAGCAGCCAAGGAGAAGGGGAATACGAGCAGTACTTC
TRBV6-1	-	TRBJ2-2	-	CASSVIRTGELFF	TGTGCCAGCAGTGTCATCCGTACCGGGGAGCTGTTTTTT
TRBV6-1	many	TRBJ1-5	-	CASSAGTPDSNQPQHF	TGTGCCAGCAGTGCGGGGACACCCGATTCCAATCAGCCCCAGCATTTT
TRBV4-1	-	TRBJ2-5	-	CASSQDFETQYF	TGCGCCAGCAGCCAAGATTTTGAGACCCAGTACTTC
TRBV20-1	many	TRBJ1-1	-	CSARVGESFSEAFF	TGCAGTGCTAGAGTTGGGGAGTCCTTCTCTGAAGCTTTCTTT
TRBV7-2	-	TRBJ1-2	TRBD1	CASSLLDRDLYGYTF	TGTGCCAGCAGCTTATTGGACAGGGACCTCTATGGCTACACCTTC
TRBV6-1	-	TRBJ2-7	TRBD2	CASRLAGGSYEQYF	TGTGCCAGCAGACTAGCGGGAGGGTCCTACGAGCAGTACTTC
TRBV29-1	many	TRBJ1-1	-	CSVEDGGRNTEAFF	TGCAGCGTTGAAGATGGGGGTCGGAACACTGAAGCTTTCTTT
TRBV6-5	many	TRBJ1-2	TRBD1	CASSSDRVYGYTF	TGTGCCAGCAGTTCGGACAGGGTCTATGGCTACACCTTC
TRBV6-5	many	TRBJ1-5	-	CASSYSINQPQHF	TGTGCCAGCAGTTACTCGATCAATCAGCCCCAGCATTTT
TRBV30	many	TRBJ1-2	TRBD1	CAWSEGTGNYGYTF	TGTGCCTGGAGTGAAGGGACAGGGAACTATGGCTACACCTTC
TRBV28	-	TRBJ1-5	-	CASSPEGGDSNQPQHF	TGTGCCAGCAGCCCTGAGGGGGGCGATAGCAATCAGCCCCAGCATTTT
TRBV20-1	-	TRBJ1-5	-	CSASFGNQPQHF	TGCAGTGCTAGTTTTGGTAATCAGCCCCAGCATTTT
TRBV9	-	TRBJ1-5	TRBD1	CASSVGTGHDQPQHF	TGTGCCAGCAGCGTAGGGACAGGGCACGATCAGCCCCAGCATTTT
TRBV20-1	many	TRBJ1-1	-	CSARGWQGMVTEAFF	TGCAGTGCTAGAGGGTGGCAGGGGATGGTCACTGAAGCTTTCTTT
TRBV9	many	TRBJ2-7	TRBD2	CASSGSLGSGRAYEQYF	TGTGCCAGCAGCGGATCCCTGGGTAGCGGGAGGGCCTACGAGCAGTACTTC
TRBV20-1	many	TRBJ2-5	-	CSASGRDQETQYF	TGCAGTGCTTCCGGGCGGGACCAAGAGACCCAGTACTTC